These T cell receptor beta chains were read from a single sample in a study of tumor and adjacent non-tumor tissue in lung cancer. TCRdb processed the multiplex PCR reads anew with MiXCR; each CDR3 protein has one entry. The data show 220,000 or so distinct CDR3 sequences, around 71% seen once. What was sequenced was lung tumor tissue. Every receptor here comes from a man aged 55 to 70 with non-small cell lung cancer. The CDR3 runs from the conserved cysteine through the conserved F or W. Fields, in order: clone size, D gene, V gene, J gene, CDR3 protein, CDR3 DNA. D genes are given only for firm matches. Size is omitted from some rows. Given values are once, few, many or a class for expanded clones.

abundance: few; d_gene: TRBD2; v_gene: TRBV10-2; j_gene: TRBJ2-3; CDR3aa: CASSASLAGGSGASTDTQYF; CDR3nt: TGCGCCAGCAGTGCCAGCCTAGCGGGAGGCTCTGGGGCTAGCACAGATACGCAGTATTTT
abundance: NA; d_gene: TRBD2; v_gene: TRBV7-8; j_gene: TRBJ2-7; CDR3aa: CASSSEATSGYEQYF; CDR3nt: TGTGCCAGCAGCTCAGAGGCGACTAGCGGCTACGAGCAGTACTTC
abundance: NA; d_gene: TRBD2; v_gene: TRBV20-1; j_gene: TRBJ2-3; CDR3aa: CNAWGEGRGGTDTQYF; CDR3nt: TGCAATGCTTGGGGGGAGGGACGGGGGGGCACAGATACGCAGTATTTT
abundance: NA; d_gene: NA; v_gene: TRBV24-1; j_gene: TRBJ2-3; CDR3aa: CATSDFPGLLSTDTQYF; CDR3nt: TGTGCCACCAGTGATTTTCCGGGATTACTTAGCACAGATACGCAGTATTTT
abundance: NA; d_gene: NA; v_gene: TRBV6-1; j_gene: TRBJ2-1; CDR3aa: CASGEFRGPYNEQFF; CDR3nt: TGTGCCAGCGGTGAATTTCGGGGCCCCTACAATGAGCAGTTCTTC
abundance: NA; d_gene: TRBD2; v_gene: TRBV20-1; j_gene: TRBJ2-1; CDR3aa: CSARGLPGRTLAGGYNEQFF; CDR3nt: TGCAGTGCTAGAGGTCTTCCGGGCCGAACCTTAGCGGGGGGGTACAATGAGCAGTTCTTC
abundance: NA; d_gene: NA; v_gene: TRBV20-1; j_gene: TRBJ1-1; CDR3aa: CSARDGRTEAFF; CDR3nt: TGCAGTGCCAGGGACGGTAGAACTGAAGCTTTCTTT
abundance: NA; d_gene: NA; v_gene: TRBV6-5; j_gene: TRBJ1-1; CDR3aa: CASSYSQGGFGTEVFF; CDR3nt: TGTGCCAGCAGTTACTCTCAGGGAGGTTTCGGCACTGAAGTTTTCTTT
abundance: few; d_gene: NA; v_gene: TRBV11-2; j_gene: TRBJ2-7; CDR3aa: CASSPNPTTEQYF; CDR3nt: TGTGCCAGCAGCCCCAATCCCACAACCGAGCAGTACTTC
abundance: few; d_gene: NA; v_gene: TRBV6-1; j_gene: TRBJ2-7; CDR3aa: CASSAELYEQYF; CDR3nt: TGTGCCAGCAGTGCGGAATTATACGAGCAGTACTTC
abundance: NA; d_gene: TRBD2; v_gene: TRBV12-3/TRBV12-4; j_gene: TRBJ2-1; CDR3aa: CASSFGPTLSGGANEEFF; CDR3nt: TGTGCCAGCAGTTTCGGCCCCACCTTAAGCGGGGGTGCGAATGAGGAGTTCTTC
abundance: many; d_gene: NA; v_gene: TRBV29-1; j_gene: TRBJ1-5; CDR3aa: CSVGALNQPQHF; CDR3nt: TGCAGCGTAGGGGCCCTCAATCAGCCCCAGCATTTT
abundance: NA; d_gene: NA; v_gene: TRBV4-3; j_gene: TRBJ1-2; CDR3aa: CASSQVTEANYDYTF; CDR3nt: TGCGCCAGCAGCCAAGTGACCGAGGCTAACTACGACTACACCTTC
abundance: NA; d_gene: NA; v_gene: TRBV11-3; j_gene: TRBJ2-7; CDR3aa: CVSSRSGAGHYEQYF; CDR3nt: TGTGTCAGCAGCCGATCCGGCGCAGGACACTACGAGCAGTACTTC
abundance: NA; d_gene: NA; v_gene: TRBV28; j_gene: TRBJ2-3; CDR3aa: CASSLIRWTQYF; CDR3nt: TGTGCCAGCAGTTTAATTAGGTGGACCCAGTATTTT